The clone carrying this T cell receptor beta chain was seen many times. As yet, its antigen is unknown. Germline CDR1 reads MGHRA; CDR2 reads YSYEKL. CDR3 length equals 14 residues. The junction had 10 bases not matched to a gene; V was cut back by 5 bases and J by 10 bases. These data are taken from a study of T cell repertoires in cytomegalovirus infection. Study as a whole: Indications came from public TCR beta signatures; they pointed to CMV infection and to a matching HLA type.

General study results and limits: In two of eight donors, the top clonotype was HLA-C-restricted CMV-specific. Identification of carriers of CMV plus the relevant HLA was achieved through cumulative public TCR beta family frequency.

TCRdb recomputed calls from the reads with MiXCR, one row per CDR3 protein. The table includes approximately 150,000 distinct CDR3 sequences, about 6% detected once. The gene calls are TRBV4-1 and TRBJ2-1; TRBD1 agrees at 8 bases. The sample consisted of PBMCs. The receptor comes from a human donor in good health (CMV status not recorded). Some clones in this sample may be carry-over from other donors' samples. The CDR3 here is CASSTGQGKREQFF. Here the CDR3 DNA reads TGCGCCAGCAGCACAGGACAGGGAAAGAGGGAGCAGTTCTTC.